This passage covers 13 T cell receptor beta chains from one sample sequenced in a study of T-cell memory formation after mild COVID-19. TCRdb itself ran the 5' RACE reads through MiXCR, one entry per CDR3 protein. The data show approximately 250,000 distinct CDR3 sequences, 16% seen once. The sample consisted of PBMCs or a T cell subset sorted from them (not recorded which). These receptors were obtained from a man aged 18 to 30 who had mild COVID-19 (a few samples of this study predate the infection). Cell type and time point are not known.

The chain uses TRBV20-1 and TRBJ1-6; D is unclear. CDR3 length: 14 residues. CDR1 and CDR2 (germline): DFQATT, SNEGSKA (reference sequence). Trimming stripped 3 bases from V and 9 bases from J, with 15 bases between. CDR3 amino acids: CSASGWRRGSPLHF. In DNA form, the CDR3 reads TGCAGTGCTAGCGGGTGGCGGCGGGGTTCACCCCTCCACTTT.

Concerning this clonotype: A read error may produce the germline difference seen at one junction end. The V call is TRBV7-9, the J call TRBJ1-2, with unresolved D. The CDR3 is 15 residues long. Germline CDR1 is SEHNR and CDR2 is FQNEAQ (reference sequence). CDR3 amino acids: CASSVAGFGSYGYTF. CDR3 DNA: TGTGCCAGCAGCGTAGCGGGGTTTGGGAGCTATGGCTACACCTTC.

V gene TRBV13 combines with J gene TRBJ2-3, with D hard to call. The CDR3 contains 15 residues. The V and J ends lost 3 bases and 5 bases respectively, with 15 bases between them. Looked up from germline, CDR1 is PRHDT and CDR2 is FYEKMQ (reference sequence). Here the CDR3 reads CASSFGPLWGDTQYF. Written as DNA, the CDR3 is TGTGCCAGCAGCTTTGGCCCGCTTTGGGGAGATACGCAGTATTTT.

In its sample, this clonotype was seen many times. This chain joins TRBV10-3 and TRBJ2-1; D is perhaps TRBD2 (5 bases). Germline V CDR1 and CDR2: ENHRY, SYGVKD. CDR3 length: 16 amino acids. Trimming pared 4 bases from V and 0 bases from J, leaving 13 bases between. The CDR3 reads CAISVTGSDSYNEQFF. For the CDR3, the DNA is TGTGCCATCAGTGTAACGGGGTCTGACTCCTACAATGAGCAGTTCTTC.

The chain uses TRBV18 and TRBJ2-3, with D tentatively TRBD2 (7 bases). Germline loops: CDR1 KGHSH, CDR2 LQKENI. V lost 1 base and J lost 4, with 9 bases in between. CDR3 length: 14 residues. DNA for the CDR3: TGTGCCAGCTCACCACGGGGGGGCCCAGATACGCAGTATTTT. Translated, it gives CASSPRGGPDTQYF.

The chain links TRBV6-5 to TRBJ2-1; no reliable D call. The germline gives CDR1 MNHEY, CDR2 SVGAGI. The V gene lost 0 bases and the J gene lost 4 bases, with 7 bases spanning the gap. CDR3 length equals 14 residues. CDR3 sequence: CASSYSRSYNEQFF. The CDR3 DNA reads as TGTGCCAGCAGTTACTCGCGCTCATACAATGAGCAGTTCTTC.

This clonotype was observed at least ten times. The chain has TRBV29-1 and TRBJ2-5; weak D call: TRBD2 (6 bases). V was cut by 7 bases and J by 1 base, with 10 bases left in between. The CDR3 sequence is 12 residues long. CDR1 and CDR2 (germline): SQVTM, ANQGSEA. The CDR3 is CSGGGTQETQYF. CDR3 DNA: TGCAGCGGTGGGGGGACCCAAGAGACCCAGTACTTC.

This CDR3 reads CASSDDSPEQFF. The CDR3 DNA is TGTGCCAGCAGTGATGACTCCCCGGAGCAGTTCTTC. The V gene is TRBV2, the J gene TRBJ2-1; D is ambiguous. The CDR3 runs 12 residues. Trimming stripped 3 bases from V and 10 bases from J, with 10 bases between. Germline V gene lookup returns CDR1 SNHLY and CDR2 FYNNEI.

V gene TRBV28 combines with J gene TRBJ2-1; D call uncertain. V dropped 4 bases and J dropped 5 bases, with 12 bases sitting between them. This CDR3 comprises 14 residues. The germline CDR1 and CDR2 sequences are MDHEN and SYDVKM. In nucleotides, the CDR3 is TGTGCCAGCAGTTGGTCAGCAGGCCACAATGAGCAGTTCTTC. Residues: CASSWSAGHNEQFF.

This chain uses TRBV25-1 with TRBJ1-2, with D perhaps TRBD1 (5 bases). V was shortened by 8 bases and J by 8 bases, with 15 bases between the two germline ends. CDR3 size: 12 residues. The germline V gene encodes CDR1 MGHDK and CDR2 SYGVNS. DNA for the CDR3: TGTGCCAGCCGCCCAGGGCCTGGGGGCTACACCTTC. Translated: CASRPGPGGYTF.

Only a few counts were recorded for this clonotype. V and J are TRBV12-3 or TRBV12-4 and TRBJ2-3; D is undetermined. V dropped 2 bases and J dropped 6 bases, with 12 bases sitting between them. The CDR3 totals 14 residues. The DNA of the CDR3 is TGTGCCAGCAGTTTATCGGCGCACGCGGATACGCAGTATTTT. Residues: CASSLSAHADTQYF.

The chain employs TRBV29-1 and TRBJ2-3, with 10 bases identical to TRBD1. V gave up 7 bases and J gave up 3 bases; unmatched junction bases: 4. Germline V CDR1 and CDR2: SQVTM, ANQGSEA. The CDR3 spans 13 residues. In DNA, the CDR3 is TGCAGCGGGAGGACAGGGGGAACAGATACGCAGTATTTT. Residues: CSGRTGGTDTQYF.

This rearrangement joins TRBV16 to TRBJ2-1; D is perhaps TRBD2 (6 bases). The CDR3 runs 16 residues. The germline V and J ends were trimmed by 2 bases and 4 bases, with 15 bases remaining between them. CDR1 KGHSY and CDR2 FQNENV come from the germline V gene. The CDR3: CASSQDGGRGYNEQFF. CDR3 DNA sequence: TGTGCCAGCAGCCAAGACGGTGGTCGGGGGTACAATGAGCAGTTCTTC. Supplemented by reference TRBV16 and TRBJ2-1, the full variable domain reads GEEVAQTPKHLVRGEGQKAKLYCAPIKGHSYVFWYQQVLKNEFKFLISFQNENVFDETGMPKERFSAKCLPNSPCSLEIQATKLEDSAVYFCASSQDGGRGYNEQFFGPGTRLTVL.